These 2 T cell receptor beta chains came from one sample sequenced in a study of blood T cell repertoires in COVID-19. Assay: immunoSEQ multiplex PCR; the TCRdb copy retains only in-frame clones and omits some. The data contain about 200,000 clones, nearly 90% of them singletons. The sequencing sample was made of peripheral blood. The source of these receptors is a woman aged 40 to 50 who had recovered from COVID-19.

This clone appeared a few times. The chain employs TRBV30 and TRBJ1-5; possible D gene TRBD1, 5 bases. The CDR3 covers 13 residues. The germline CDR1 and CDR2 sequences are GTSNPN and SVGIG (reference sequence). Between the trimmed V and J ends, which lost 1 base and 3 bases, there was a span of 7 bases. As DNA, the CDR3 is TGTGCCTGGAGTGGGGGCTTCAATCAGCCCCAGCATTTT. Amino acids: CAWSGGFNQPQHF.

The CDR3 here is CAWSVSGSPYNEQFF. DNA for the CDR3: TGTGCCTGGAGTGTTAGCGGGAGCCCCTACAATGAGCAGTTCTTC. The chain links TRBV30 to TRBJ2-1; 9 bases map to TRBD2. The CDR3 length is 15 residues. Germline CDR1 GTSNPN, CDR2 SVGIG (reference sequence). The V gene end was trimmed by 0 bases and the J gene end by 2 bases; junction bases not matched to a gene: 2.